This T cell receptor (beta chain) emerged from a study of cytomegalovirus exposure and HLA in healthy donors. The PCR contained 60 Vbeta and 13 Jbeta primers. The protocol was immunoSEQ multiplex PCR, while the TCRdb copy is restricted to in-frame clones and leaves out a portion. There are more than 130,000 clones in the sample; 80% occur only once, and 5.1% lies in the top ten. The CDR3 totals 11 residues. The germline V and J ends were trimmed by 7 bases and 8 bases, with 14 bases remaining between them. Germline V lookup: CDR1 SQVTM, CDR2 ANQGSEA. This sequence was found in a male donor in good health and CMV-seronegative. This chain joins TRBV29-1 and TRBJ1-2; no definite D call. The material sequenced was PBMCs. CDR3 in DNA: TGCAGCGCCGTGAACTATGAAGGCTACACCTTC. Translation gives CSAVNYEGYTF.